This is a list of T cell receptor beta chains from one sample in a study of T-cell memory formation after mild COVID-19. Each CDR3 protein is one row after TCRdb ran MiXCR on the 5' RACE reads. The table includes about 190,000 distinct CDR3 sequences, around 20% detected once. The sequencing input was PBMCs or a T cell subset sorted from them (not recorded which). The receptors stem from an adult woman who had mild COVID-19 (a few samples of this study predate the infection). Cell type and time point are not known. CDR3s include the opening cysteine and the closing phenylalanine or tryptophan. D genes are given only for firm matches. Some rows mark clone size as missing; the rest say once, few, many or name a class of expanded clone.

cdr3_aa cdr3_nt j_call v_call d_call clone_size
CASSPHRANTEAFF TGTGCCAGCAGCCCCCACAGGGCGAACACTGAAGCTTTCTTT TRBJ1-1 TRBV5-5 - once
CASIRFMGEGYTF TGTGCCAGCATAAGGTTCATGGGGGAAGGCTACACCTTC TRBJ1-2 TRBV5-5 - few
CASSSGGGQETQYF TGCGCCAGCAGCTCAGGGGGAGGCCAAGAGACCCAGTACTTC TRBJ2-5 TRBV5-1 - -
CASTINRINTEAFF TGTGCCAGCACTATAAACAGAATCAACACTGAAGCTTTCTTT TRBJ1-1 TRBV6-6 - -
CASSGEAGSYEQYF TGTGCCAGCAGCGGGGAAGCGGGCTCCTACGAGCAGTACTTC TRBJ2-7 TRBV9 - -
CASSWLQGNSYEQYF TGTGCCAGCAGTTGGCTACAGGGGAACTCCTACGAGCAGTACTTC TRBJ2-7 TRBV12-3/TRBV12-4 TRBD1 few
CASSLGQYSNQPQHF TGTGCCAGCAGCTTGGGCCAGTATAGCAATCAGCCCCAGCATTTT TRBJ1-5 TRBV5-6 - few
CASSLDGTGPNQPQHF TGTGCCAGCAGCTTAGACGGGACAGGACCGAATCAGCCCCAGCATTTT TRBJ1-5 TRBV7-2 TRBD1 -
CASSPPEGANQPQHF TGCGCCAGCAGCCCCCCTGAGGGGGCCAATCAGCCCCAGCATTTT TRBJ1-5 TRBV4-1 TRBD1 few
CATASTGTGTSYEQYF TGTGCCACCGCTAGTACCGGGACAGGGACATCCTACGAGCAGTACTTC TRBJ2-7 TRBV24-1 TRBD1 -
CASSTGIRGETQYF TGCGCCAGCAGCACGGGGATACGTGGGGAGACCCAGTACTTC TRBJ2-5 TRBV5-1 - few
CSARGRVKTYEQYF TGCAGTGCTAGGGGCAGGGTAAAGACCTACGAGCAGTACTTC TRBJ2-7 TRBV20-1 - many
CASSQGLQNTEAFF TGCGCCAGCAGCCAAGGACTTCAGAACACTGAAGCTTTCTTT TRBJ1-1 TRBV4-3 - few
CASSPGTGGGVRQPQHF TGTGCCAGCAGCCCCGGGACAGGGGGCGGGGTACGTCAGCCCCAGCATTTT TRBJ1-5 TRBV12-3/TRBV12-4 TRBD1 few
CASSLRAGDYGYTF TGTGCCAGCAGCTTAAGGGCAGGGGACTATGGCTACACCTTC TRBJ1-2 TRBV7-9 - -
CASRETSREQYF TGTGCCAGCAGGGAGACTAGTCGGGAGCAGTACTTC TRBJ2-7 TRBV2 - -
CASSTTSGGPRTDTQYF TGCGCCAGCAGCACTACTAGCGGGGGGCCCAGGACAGATACGCAGTATTTT TRBJ2-3 TRBV5-1 TRBD2 -
CASRWTGVTDTQYF TGCGCCAGCCGGTGGACAGGGGTCACAGATACGCAGTATTTT TRBJ2-3 TRBV7-9 TRBD1 once
CASSLSSGELFF TGCGCCAGCAGCTTATCCTCCGGGGAGCTGTTTTTT TRBJ2-2 TRBV5-1 - -
CASSQDSTGGYNEQFF TGTGCCAGCAGCCAAGATTCGACAGGGGGCTACAATGAGCAGTTCTTC TRBJ2-1 TRBV4-2 TRBD1 many
CASRTGTQDEQFF TGTGCCAGCAGAACCGGGACTCAGGATGAGCAGTTCTTC TRBJ2-1 TRBV6-5 - -
CASSPGKGDNNEQFF TGTGCCAGCTCACCAGGGAAAGGGGATAACAATGAGCAGTTCTTC TRBJ2-1 TRBV18 - few
CASSLLRGAGDTNTGELFF TGTGCCAGCAGCTTACTCCGTGGGGCGGGGGATACGAACACCGGGGAGCTGTTTTTT TRBJ2-2 TRBV7-3 TRBD2 few
CASSYELSSYNEQFF TGTGCCAGCAGTTATGAATTGAGCTCCTACAATGAGCAGTTCTTC TRBJ2-1 TRBV6-6 - -
CASSTGQTLNTEAFF TGTGCCAGCAGCACAGGACAGACGCTGAACACTGAAGCTTTCTTT TRBJ1-1 TRBV4-2 - many
CASSIAGVAKNIQYF TGTGCCAGCAGTATCGCAGGGGTAGCCAAAAACATTCAGTACTTC TRBJ2-4 TRBV12-3/TRBV12-4 - few
CASSLNRQSTDTQYF TGTGCCAGCAGCTTAAACAGACAAAGCACAGATACGCAGTATTTT TRBJ2-3 TRBV7-2 - -
CASSLEKGRIYTGELFF TGTGCCAGCAGCTTAGAGAAGGGCAGGATTTACACCGGGGAGCTGTTTTTT TRBJ2-2 TRBV11-2 - -
CASSLGGQVTDTQYF TGTGCCAGCAGCTTGGGGGGCCAGGTTACAGATACGCAGTATTTT TRBJ2-3 TRBV5-5 - -
CASSPGLGRETQYF TGTGCCAGCAGCCCGGGACTAGGCAGGGAGACCCAGTACTTC TRBJ2-5 TRBV7-6 TRBD2 few
CASSADKAPTDTQYF TGTGCCAGCAGCGCCGACAAAGCCCCCACAGATACGCAGTATTTT TRBJ2-3 TRBV5-5 - many
CASSSGPGETQYF TGTGCCAGCAGCTCCGGACCCGGGGAGACCCAGTACTTC TRBJ2-5 TRBV7-9 - few
CASSIFDRADTQYF TGTGCCAGTAGTATCTTCGACAGGGCAGATACGCAGTATTTT TRBJ2-3 TRBV19 TRBD1 few
CASSQDRGFKDTEAFF TGCGCCAGCAGCCAGGACAGGGGATTTAAGGACACTGAAGCTTTCTTT TRBJ1-1 TRBV4-1 TRBD1 few
CATSDWGGQNTGELFF TGTGCCACCAGTGATTGGGGGGGGCAGAACACCGGGGAGCTGTTTTTT TRBJ2-2 TRBV24-1 - few
CAWSPLLGQPQHF TGTGCCTGGAGTCCACTATTAGGTCAGCCCCAGCATTTT TRBJ1-5 TRBV30 - few
CASSQGILREQFF TGCGCCAGCAGCCAAGGTATACTGCGCGAGCAGTTCTTC TRBJ2-1 TRBV4-1 - few
CASSLISGIPFF TGTGCCAGCAGCTTAATTTCCGGGATCCCGTTCTTC TRBJ2-1 TRBV11-1 - -
CASSATGQGPNTQYF TGTGCCAGCAGTGCCACCGGACAGGGCCCGAATACGCAGTATTTT TRBJ2-3 TRBV6-1 TRBD1 -
CASSLKLAGATSTDTQYF TGCGCCAGCAGCTTGAAACTCGCAGGGGCGACTAGCACAGATACGCAGTATTTT TRBJ2-3 TRBV5-1 - few
CASSGALGNEQFF TGTGCCAGTAGCGGCGCCCTGGGGAATGAGCAGTTCTTC TRBJ2-1 TRBV28 - -
CASGRGEKLFF TGTGCCAGCGGCCGTGGGGAAAAACTGTTTTTT TRBJ1-4 TRBV3-1 - once
CASSLTQNTGELFF TGTGCCAGCAGCTTAACTCAGAACACCGGGGAGCTGTTTTTT TRBJ2-2 TRBV7-9 - many
CASSPPGLGDEQFF TGTGCCAGCAGTCCACCCGGGCTGGGGGATGAGCAGTTCTTC TRBJ2-1 TRBV6-2/TRBV6-3 - -